The clone carrying this TCR beta chain was found a few times. This record belongs to a study of T cell changes during pregnancy in multiple sclerosis. Profiling relied on immunoSEQ multiplex PCR, and the TCRdb table lists in-frame clones only, not all of them. The sample consists of approximately 100,000 clones, approximately 91% of them appearing once. The CDR3 spans 15 residues. Trimming cost V 3 bases and J 0 bases, with 6 bases left between them. CDR1 and CDR2 (germline): SNHLY, FYNNEI. The rearrangement uses TRBV2 and TRBJ2-6; the D is unclear. This receptor was obtained from a female donor with multiple sclerosis, enrolled in a pregnancy study. Sequences were derived from peripheral blood, sampled after pregnancy. The CDR3 region has the DNA TGTGCCAGCAGTGAGTCCCTCTCTGGGGCCAACGTCCTGACTTTC. Translating it yields CASSESLSGANVLTF.